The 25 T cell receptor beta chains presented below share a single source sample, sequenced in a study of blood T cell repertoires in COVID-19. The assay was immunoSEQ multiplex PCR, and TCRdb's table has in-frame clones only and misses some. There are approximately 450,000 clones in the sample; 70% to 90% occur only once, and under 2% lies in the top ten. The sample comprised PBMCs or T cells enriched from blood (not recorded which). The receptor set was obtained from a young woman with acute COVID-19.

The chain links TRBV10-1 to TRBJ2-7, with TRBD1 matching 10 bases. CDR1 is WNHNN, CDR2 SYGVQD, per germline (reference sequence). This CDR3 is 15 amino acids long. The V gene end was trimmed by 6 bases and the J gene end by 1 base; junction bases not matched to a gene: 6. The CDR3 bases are TGCGCCAGCAGCCGCCGACAGGGGGCTTCCTACGAGCAGTACTTC. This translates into CASSRRQGASYEQYF.

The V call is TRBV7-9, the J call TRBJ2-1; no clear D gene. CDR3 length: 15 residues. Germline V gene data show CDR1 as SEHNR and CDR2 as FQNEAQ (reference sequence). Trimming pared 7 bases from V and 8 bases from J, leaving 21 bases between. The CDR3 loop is CASTAIETARDEQFF. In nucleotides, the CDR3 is TGTGCCAGCACCGCCATAGAGACTGCCCGCGATGAGCAGTTCTTC. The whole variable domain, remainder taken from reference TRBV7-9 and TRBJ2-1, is DTGVSQNPRHKITKRGQNVTFRCDPISEHNRLYWYRQTLGQGPEFLTYFQNEAQLEKSRLLSDRFSAERPKGSFSTLEIQRTEQGDSAMYLCASTAIETARDEQFFGPGTRLTVL.

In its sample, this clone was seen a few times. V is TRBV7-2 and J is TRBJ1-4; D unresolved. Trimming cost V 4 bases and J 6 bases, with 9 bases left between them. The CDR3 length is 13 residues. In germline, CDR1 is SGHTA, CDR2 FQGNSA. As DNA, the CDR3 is TGTGCCAGCAGCTCTTATCTATATGAAAAACTGTTTTTT. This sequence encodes CASSSYLYEKLFF.

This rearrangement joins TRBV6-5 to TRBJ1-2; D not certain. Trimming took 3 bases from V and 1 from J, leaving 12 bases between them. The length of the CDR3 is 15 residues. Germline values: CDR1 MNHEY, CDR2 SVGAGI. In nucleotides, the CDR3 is TGTGCCAGCAGTTATGCGCCGAGAGATAACTATGGCTACACCTTC. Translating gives CASSYAPRDNYGYTF.

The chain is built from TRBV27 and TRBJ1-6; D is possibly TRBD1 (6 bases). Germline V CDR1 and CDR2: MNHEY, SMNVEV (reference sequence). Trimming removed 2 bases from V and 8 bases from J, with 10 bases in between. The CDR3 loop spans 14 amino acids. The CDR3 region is CASSLDRTHSPLHF. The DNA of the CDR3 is TGTGCCAGCAGTTTAGACAGGACCCATTCACCCCTCCACTTT.

The CDR3 loop reads CASSESRTGLANYGYTF. The CDR3 DNA sequence: TGTGCCAGCAGTGAAAGTAGGACAGGGTTAGCTAACTATGGCTACACCTTC. This chain uses TRBV2 with TRBJ1-2; TRBD1 aligns across 8 bases. Per the germline V gene, CDR1 is SNHLY and CDR2 is FYNNEI. This CDR3 is built from 17 residues. Unmatched junction bases numbered 8, after V lost 2 bases and J lost 0 bases.

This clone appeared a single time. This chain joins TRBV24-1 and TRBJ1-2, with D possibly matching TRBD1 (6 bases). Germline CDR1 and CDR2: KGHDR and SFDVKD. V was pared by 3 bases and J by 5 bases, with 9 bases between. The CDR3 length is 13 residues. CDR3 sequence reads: CATSDLTGYGYTF. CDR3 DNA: TGTGCCACCAGTGATCTCACAGGGTATGGCTACACCTTC.

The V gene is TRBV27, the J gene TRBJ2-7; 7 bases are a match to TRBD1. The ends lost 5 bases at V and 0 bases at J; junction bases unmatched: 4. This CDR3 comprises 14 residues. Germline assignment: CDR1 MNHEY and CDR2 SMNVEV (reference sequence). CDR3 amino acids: CASSLWDSSYEQYF. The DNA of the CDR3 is TGTGCCAGCAGTCTCTGGGACAGCTCCTACGAGCAGTACTTC.

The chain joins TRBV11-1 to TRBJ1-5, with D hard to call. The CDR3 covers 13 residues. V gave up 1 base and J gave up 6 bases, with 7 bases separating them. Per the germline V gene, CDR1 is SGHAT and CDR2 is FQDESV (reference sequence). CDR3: CASSLDRGQPQHF. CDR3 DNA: TGTGCCAGCAGCTTAGACCGCGGTCAGCCCCAGCATTTT.

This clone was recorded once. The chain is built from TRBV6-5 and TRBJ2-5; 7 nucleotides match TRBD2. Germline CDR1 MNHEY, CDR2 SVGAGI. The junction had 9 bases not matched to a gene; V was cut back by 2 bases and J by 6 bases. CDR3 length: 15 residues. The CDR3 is CASSYRRTSQQTQYF. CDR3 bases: TGTGCCAGCAGTTACCGTAGGACTAGTCAACAGACCCAGTACTTC.

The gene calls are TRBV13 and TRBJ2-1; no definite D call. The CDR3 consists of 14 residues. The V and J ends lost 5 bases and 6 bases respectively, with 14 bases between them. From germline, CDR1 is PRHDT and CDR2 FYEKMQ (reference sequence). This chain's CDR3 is CASSLTYLVNEQFF. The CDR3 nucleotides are TGTGCCAGCAGCCTAACCTATCTGGTCAATGAGCAGTTCTTC.

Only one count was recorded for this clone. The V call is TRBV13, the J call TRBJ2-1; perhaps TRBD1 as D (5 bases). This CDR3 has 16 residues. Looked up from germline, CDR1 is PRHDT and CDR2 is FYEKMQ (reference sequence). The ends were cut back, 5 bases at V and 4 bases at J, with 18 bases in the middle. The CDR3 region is CASSPTLGPSYNEQFF. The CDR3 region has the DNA TGTGCCAGCAGCCCCACCTTGGGGCCATCATACAATGAGCAGTTCTTC.

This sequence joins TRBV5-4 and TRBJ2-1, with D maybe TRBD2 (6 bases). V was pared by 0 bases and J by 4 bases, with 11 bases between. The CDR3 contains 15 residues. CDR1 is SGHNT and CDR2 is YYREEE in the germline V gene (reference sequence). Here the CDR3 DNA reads TGTGCCAGCAGCTTGGCGGGAGTCCGTTACAATGAGCAGTTCTTC. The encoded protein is CASSLAGVRYNEQFF.

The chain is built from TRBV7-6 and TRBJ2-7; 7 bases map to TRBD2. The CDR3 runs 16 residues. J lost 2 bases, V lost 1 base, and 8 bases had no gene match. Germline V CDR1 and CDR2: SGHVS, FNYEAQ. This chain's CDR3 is CASSLEAGESTYEQYF. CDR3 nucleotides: TGTGCCAGCAGCTTAGAGGCGGGGGAGAGTACCTACGAGCAGTACTTC.

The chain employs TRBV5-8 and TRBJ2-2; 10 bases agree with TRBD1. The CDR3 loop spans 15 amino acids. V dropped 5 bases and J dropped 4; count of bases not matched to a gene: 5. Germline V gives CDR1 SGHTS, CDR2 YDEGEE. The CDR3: CASSRDRGFTGELFF. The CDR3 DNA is TGTGCCAGCAGTCGGGACAGGGGCTTCACCGGGGAGCTGTTTTTT.

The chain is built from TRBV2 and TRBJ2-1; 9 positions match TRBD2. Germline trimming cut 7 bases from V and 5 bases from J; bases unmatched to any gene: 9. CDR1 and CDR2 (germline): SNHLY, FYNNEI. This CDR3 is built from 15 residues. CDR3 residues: CASISRLAADNEQFF. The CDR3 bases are TGTGCCAGCATTTCCCGACTAGCGGCAGACAATGAGCAGTTCTTC.

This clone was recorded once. This chain's CDR3 is CASSLVTGGAETQYF. CDR3 DNA: TGTGCCAGCAGCTTGGTGACGGGGGGGGCGGAGACCCAGTACTTC. J is TRBJ2-5 and V is TRBV5-4; 8 positions match TRBD2. With 0 bases clipped from V and 5 bases from J, the junction kept 6 bases outside the gene matches. This CDR3 is 15 amino acids long. Per germline, CDR1 SGHNT and CDR2 YYREEE (reference sequence). Full variable domain (outside the CDR3, taken from reference TRBV5-4 and TRBJ2-5): ETGVTQSPTHLIKTRGQQVTLRCSSQSGHNTVSWYQQALGQGPQFIFQYYREEENGRGNFPPRFSGLQFPNYSSELNVNALELDDSALYLCASSLVTGGAETQYFGPGTRLLVL.

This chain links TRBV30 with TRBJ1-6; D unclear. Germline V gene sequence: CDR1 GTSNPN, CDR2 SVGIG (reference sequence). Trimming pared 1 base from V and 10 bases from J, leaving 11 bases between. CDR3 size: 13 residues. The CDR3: CAWSGGSRSPLHF. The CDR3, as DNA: TGTGCCTGGAGTGGAGGGTCGAGATCACCCCTCCACTTT.

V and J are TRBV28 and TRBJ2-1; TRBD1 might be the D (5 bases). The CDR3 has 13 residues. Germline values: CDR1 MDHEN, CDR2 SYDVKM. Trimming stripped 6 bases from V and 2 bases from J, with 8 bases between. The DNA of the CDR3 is TGTGCCAGCAGCTGGGGCCCCTACAATGAGCAGTTCTTC. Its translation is CASSWGPYNEQFF.

This CDR3 is CATSDTKNSGIRNEQFF. CDR3 bases: TGTGCCACCAGTGATACCAAGAATAGCGGGATTAGGAATGAGCAGTTCTTC. This chain joins TRBV24-1 and TRBJ2-1; TRBD2 matches at 8 bases. Trimming removed 3 bases from V and 7 bases from J; junction bases left unmatched: 13. Germline assignment: CDR1 KGHDR and CDR2 SFDVKD. The CDR3 length is 17 residues.

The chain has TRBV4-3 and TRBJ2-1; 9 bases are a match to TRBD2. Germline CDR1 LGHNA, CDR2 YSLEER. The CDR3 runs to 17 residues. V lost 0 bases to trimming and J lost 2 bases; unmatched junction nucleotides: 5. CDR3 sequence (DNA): TGCGCCAGCAGCCAAGATAGGCTAGCGGGAACCTACAATGAGCAGTTCTTC. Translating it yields CASSQDRLAGTYNEQFF.

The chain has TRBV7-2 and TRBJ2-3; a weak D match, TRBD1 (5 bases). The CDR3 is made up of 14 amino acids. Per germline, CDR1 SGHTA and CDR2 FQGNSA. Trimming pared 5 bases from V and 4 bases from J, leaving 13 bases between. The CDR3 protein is CASSIYQGADTQYF. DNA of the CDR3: TGTGCCAGCAGCATCTACCAGGGTGCAGATACGCAGTATTTT. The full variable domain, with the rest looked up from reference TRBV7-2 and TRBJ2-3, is GAGVSQSPSNKVTEKGKDVELRCDPISGHTALYWYRQSLGQGLEFLIYFQGNSAPDKSGLPSDRFSAERTGGSVSTLTIQRTQQEDSAVYLCASSIYQGADTQYFGPGTRLTVL.

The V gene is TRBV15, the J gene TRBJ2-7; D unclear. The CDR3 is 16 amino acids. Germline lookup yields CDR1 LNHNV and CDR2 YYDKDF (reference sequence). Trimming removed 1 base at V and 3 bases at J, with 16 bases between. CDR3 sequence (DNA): TGTGCCACCAGCAGAGCTTCAGGCAGAACCCTCTACGAGCAGTACTTC. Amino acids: CATSRASGRTLYEQYF.

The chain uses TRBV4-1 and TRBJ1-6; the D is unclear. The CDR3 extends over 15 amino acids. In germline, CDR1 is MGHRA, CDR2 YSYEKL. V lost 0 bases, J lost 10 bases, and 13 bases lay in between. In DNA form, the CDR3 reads TGCGCCAGCAGCCAAGATTTGGCCGTACAATCACCCCTCCACTTT. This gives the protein CASSQDLAVQSPLHF.

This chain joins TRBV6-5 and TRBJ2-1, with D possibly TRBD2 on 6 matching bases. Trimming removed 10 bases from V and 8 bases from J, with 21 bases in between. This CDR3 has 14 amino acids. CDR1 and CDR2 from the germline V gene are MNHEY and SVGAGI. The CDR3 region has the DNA TGTGCCACCTCTGGGGACTTACCTGGGGATGAGCAGTTCTTC. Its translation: CATSGDLPGDEQFF.